These 20 T cell receptor beta chains came from one sample sequenced in a study of blood T cell repertoires in COVID-19. Sequencing was performed with immunoSEQ multiplex PCR; in TCRdb, only in-frame clones are kept and a portion is missing. This repertoire shows 100,000 or so clones, 81% found once; its top ten account for 3.5% to 5%. Sequencing was performed on peripheral blood. These receptors originate from a man in his fifties or sixties with acute or convalescent COVID-19.

This sequence joins TRBV12-3 or TRBV12-4 and TRBJ1-6; 10 nucleotides align to TRBD1. J lost 10 bases, V lost 6 bases, and 3 bases had no gene match. The CDR3 consists of 13 residues. The chain's CDR3 is CASRGTGDSPLHF. For the CDR3, the DNA is TGTGCCAGCAGGGGGACAGGGGACTCACCCCTCCACTTT.

The rearrangement uses TRBV7-9 and TRBJ2-3; 7 nucleotides align to TRBD2. The junction had 8 bases not matched to a gene; V was cut back by 5 bases and J by 0 bases. The CDR3 length is 16 residues. The germline CDR1 and CDR2 sequences are SEHNR and FQNEAQ (reference sequence). CDR3: CASSPHLAESTDTQYF. DNA of the CDR3: TGTGCCAGCAGCCCACATCTAGCGGAAAGCACAGATACGCAGTATTTT.

V usage is TRBV9 and J usage is TRBJ2-3, with D maybe TRBD2 (5 bases). From germline, CDR1 is SGDLS and CDR2 YYNGEE. The CDR3 is 15 amino acids. The germline V and J ends were trimmed by 5 bases and 2 bases, with 15 bases remaining between them. The CDR3 is CASSARAETTDTQYF. The CDR3 DNA reads as TGTGCCAGCAGTGCCCGAGCGGAGACCACAGATACGCAGTATTTT. The full variable domain, in which reference TRBV9 and TRBJ2-3 provide the parts outside the CDR3, is DSGVTQTPKHLITATGQRVTLRCSPRSGDLSVYWYQQSLDQGLQFLIQYYNGEERAKGNILERFSAQQFPDLHSELNLSSLELGDSALYFCASSARAETTDTQYFGPGTRLTVL.

The table lists this clone with a few counts. This sequence joins TRBV24-1 and TRBJ2-5; possible D gene TRBD1, 6 bases. The CDR3 has 13 amino acids. V lost 10 bases to trimming and J lost 4 bases, with 15 bases between them. Germline CDR1 is KGHDR and CDR2 is SFDVKD. The CDR3 reads CATEAGARETQYF. CDR3 nucleotides: TGTGCCACTGAGGCAGGGGCTAGAGAGACCCAGTACTTC.

The chain carries TRBV18 and TRBJ1-1; 8 bases fit TRBD1. The CDR3 is 13 residues long. Per germline, CDR1 KGHSH and CDR2 LQKENI. J gave up 4 bases and V 6 bases, and 4 bases lay outside the gene matches. The CDR3 coding sequence is TGTGCCAGCTCGCTTACAGGGGGCACTGAAGCTTTCTTT. It codes for CASSLTGGTEAFF. The full variable domain, in which reference TRBV18 and TRBJ1-1 provide the parts outside the CDR3, is NAGVMQNPRHLVRRRGQEARLRCSPMKGHSHVYWYRQLPEEGLKFMVYLQKENIIDESGMPKERFSAEFPKEGPSILRIQQVVRGDSAAYFCASSLTGGTEAFFGQGTRLTVV.

This sequence joins TRBV6-5 and TRBJ2-2, with 7 positions matching TRBD2. The CDR3 is 14 amino acids. The germline CDR1 and CDR2 sequences are MNHEY and SVGAGI. CDR3 DNA: TGTGTTATTCTCCGGGACTACTCTACCGGGGAGCTGTTTTTT. Translating it yields CVILRDYSTGELFF.

The V call is TRBV30, the J call TRBJ1-2; D is ambiguous. Germline CDR1 is GTSNPN and CDR2 is SVGIG (reference sequence). The V end was cut by 3 bases, the J end by 8 bases, with 25 bases between. This CDR3 has 16 residues. In nucleotides, the CDR3 is TGTGCCTGGAGGAGACTTCCGGGGATTACTCCGAAGGGCTACACCTTC. Encoded protein: CAWRRLPGITPKGYTF.

A remark on this clone: Germline is not matched at one junction end, which may reflect a read error. This chain joins TRBV3-1 (or the pseudogene TRBV3-2) and TRBJ1-2; the match to TRBD1 covers 9 bases. Germline V gene data show CDR1 as LGHDT and CDR2 as YNNKEL (reference sequence). This CDR3 is 11 amino acids long. CDR3 sequence (DNA): TGTGCCAGCAGCCCGGGACAGGGTCAATTGTTC. As protein: CASSPGQGQLF.

The V call is TRBV5-5, the J call TRBJ1-2; TRBD1 matches 7 bases. V shed 4 bases, J shed 4 bases, and the junction held 13 bases outside the gene matches. CDR3 length: 16 amino acids. Germline values: CDR1 SGHKS, CDR2 YYEKEE (reference sequence). CDR3: CASSRTGFVAGYGYTF. The CDR3 DNA reads as TGTGCCAGCAGCAGGACAGGATTCGTCGCAGGCTATGGCTACACCTTC.

The chain links TRBV5-4 to TRBJ2-3, with 12 bases identical to TRBD2. Germline assignment: CDR1 SGHNT and CDR2 YYREEE (reference sequence). V trimming: 0 bases; J trimming: 6 bases; junction bases outside the gene matches: 5. The CDR3 loop spans 16 amino acids. The CDR3 loop reads CASSLALAGGEDTQYF. CDR3 DNA: TGTGCCAGCAGCTTGGCACTAGCGGGAGGTGAGGATACGCAGTATTTT.

The V and J genes are TRBV7-8 and TRBJ2-3; TRBD2 agrees at 9 bases. Germline V lookup: CDR1 SGHVS, CDR2 FQNEAQ. The trim removed 2 bases at V and 2 bases at J, leaving 2 bases unmatched. The CDR3 is 15 residues long. In DNA form, the CDR3 reads TGTGCCAGCAGCTTACTAGCGGGGACCACAGATACGCAGTATTTT. This translates into CASSLLAGTTDTQYF.

The chain recombines TRBV27 with TRBJ1-4; 7 nucleotides line up with TRBD1. Trimming at V came to 5 bases and at J to 7 bases, leaving 10 bases not matched to a gene. CDR1 and CDR2 from the germline V gene are MNHEY and SMNVEV (reference sequence). This CDR3 has 15 amino acids. This CDR3 is CASSTRTGLFEKLFF. The DNA for the CDR3 is TGTGCCAGCAGTACACGGACAGGCTTATTTGAAAAACTGTTTTTT.

The chain combines TRBV29-1 with TRBJ2-1, with a possible D match to TRBD2 (5 bases). With 1 base removed from V and 2 bases from J, the gap between germline ends came to 12 bases. This CDR3 spans 15 amino acids. The V gene's germline CDR1 is SQVTM and CDR2 ANQGSEA. CDR3 nucleotide sequence: TGCAGCGTTGAAGGGGGAGCAGGCCCCTACAATGAGCAGTTCTTC. This codes for CSVEGGAGPYNEQFF.

This clone occurred a few times. This chain connects TRBV15 to TRBJ2-5; 7 bases fit TRBD2. V lost 2 bases and J lost 5; bases outside the gene matches: 5. CDR1 and CDR2 (germline): LNHNV, YYDKDF (reference sequence). There are 14 residues in the CDR3. CDR3 amino acids: CATSRIAGGETQYF. CDR3 coding DNA: TGTGCCACCAGCAGAATAGCCGGGGGGGAGACCCAGTACTTC.

V is TRBV10-1 and J is TRBJ2-1; 7 nucleotides match TRBD2. V shed 4 bases, J shed 5 bases, and the junction held 5 bases outside the gene matches. CDR1 WNHNN and CDR2 SYGVQD come from the germline V gene (reference sequence). This CDR3 spans 14 amino acids. The CDR3 spells CASSGAGRHNEQFF. CDR3 sequence (DNA): TGCGCCAGCAGTGGAGCGGGGCGACACAATGAGCAGTTCTTC.

The rearrangement links TRBV20-1 to TRBJ2-3; TRBD2 matches at 13 bases. Germline CDR1 reads DFQATT; CDR2 reads SNEGSKA (reference sequence). This CDR3 region has 16 residues. Losses at the gene ends were 3 bases for V and 5 bases for J; bases not matched to a gene: 8. CDR3 sequence: CSASPGLAGIRDTQYF. The DNA for the CDR3 is TGCAGTGCTAGTCCGGGACTAGCGGGAATTAGAGATACGCAGTATTTT.

This chain connects TRBV5-1 to TRBJ1-3; no reliable D call. From germline, CDR1 is SGHRS and CDR2 YFSETQ. The CDR3 covers 15 residues. V was pared by 1 base and J by 4 bases, with 12 bases between. CDR3 in DNA: TGCGCCAGCAGCTTGATGTCTCCCCCCGGAAACACCATATATTTT. It encodes CASSLMSPPGNTIYF.

This chain connects TRBV6-1 to TRBJ2-3, with 9 bases lining up with TRBD2. The germline V gene encodes CDR1 MNHNS and CDR2 SASEGT. This CDR3 has 16 residues. Trimming at V came to 4 bases and at J to 4 bases, leaving 9 bases not matched to a gene. The chain's CDR3 is CASSATSGGGADTQYF. The CDR3, as DNA: TGTGCCAGCAGTGCGACTAGCGGAGGGGGGGCAGATACGCAGTATTTT.

This chain joins TRBV21-1 and TRBJ2-7; the table's TRBD1 call for D was not verified on the DNA. TRBV21-1 is described as a pseudogene. The CDR3 length is 16 residues. As DNA, the CDR3 is TGTGCCAGCAGCAAACCAGGGCTAGGCAACTCCTACGAGCAGTACGTC. As protein: CASSKPGLGNSYEQYV.

This clone was counted only a few times. This chain connects TRBV19 to TRBJ1-4; weak D call: TRBD1 (6 bases). The CDR3 totals 15 residues. CDR1 and CDR2 (germline): LNHDA, SQIVND (reference sequence). V lost 5 bases and J lost 3, with 13 bases in between. The CDR3, as DNA: TGTGCCAGTAGTCCAAGGACAGTAGCTAATGAAAAACTGTTTTTT. This gives the protein CASSPRTVANEKLFF.